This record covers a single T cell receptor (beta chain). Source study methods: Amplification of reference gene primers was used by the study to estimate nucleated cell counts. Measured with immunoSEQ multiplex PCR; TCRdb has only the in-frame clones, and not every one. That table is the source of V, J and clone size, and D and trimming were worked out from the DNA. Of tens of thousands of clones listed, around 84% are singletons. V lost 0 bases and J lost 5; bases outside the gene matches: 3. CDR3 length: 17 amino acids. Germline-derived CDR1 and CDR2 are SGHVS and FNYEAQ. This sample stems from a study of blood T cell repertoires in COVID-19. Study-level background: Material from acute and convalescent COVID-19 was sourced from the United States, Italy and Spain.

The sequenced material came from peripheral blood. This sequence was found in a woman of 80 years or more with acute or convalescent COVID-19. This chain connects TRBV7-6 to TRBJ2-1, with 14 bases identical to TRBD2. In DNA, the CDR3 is TGTGCCAGCAGCTTAGCCGGGGGACTAGCGGGGGACAATGAGCAGTTCTTC. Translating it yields CASSLAGGLAGDNEQFF.